The 13 T cell receptor beta chains presented below share a single source sample, sequenced in a study of beta chain features in type 1 diabetes. Every isolated RNA sample was fully reverse transcribed, so sequencing captured expressed TCRB transcripts. Libraries were prepared by immunoSEQ multiplex PCR; TCRdb keeps only in-frame clonotypes and omits some of them. Here the sample spans under 800,000 clones, roughly 16% being singletons. Material for sequencing was naive CD4+ T cells from blood. The receptors were gathered from a man between 18 and 35 years old in good health.

The chain employs TRBV5-6 and TRBJ2-7, with TRBD1 identical over 8 bases. Germline trimming cut 4 bases from V and 9 bases from J; bases unmatched to any gene: 9. In germline, CDR1 is SGHDT, CDR2 YYEEEE. This CDR3 has 13 amino acids. The CDR3 DNA sequence: TGTGCCAGCAGCGTTGGACAGGGACTCGGGCAGTACTTC. Protein sequence: CASSVGQGLGQYF.

The chain joins TRBV5-1 to TRBJ2-1; 13 bases are shared with TRBD2. Trimming at V came to 5 bases and at J to 4 bases, leaving 6 bases not matched to a gene. The CDR3 sequence is 16 residues long. The germline gives CDR1 SGHRS, CDR2 YFSETQ. The CDR3 loop is CASRGLAGESYNEQFF. CDR3 nucleotides: TGCGCCAGCAGAGGACTAGCGGGAGAGTCGTACAATGAGCAGTTCTTC.

This clone has just a few counts. Other DNA sequences from this sample encode an identical CDR3 as well. The chain couples TRBV5-4 to TRBJ2-1, with D unresolved. Trimming removed 1 base from V and 0 bases from J, with 8 bases in between. The germline V gene has CDR1 SGHNT and CDR2 YYREEE (reference sequence). The CDR3 is 15 residues long. DNA for the CDR3: TGTGCCAGCAGCTTGCCAGGTAGCTCCTACAATGAGCAGTTCTTC. Encoded protein: CASSLPGSSYNEQFF.

The chain joins TRBV10-3 to TRBJ2-7, with TRBD1 identical over 9 bases. Germline V gene data show CDR1 as ENHRY and CDR2 as SYGVKD. CDR3 size: 16 residues. With 6 bases clipped from V and 5 bases from J, the junction kept 14 bases outside the gene matches. The CDR3 is CAIRRTTGTGSNEQYF. The CDR3 coding sequence is TGTGCCATCAGAAGAACAACCGGGACAGGGAGCAACGAGCAGTACTTC.

V and J are TRBV6-6 and TRBJ2-1; D gene uncertain. Trimming cost V 4 bases and J 6 bases, with 10 bases left between them. Germline V gene data show CDR1 as MNHNY and CDR2 as SVGAGI (reference sequence). The CDR3 totals 13 residues. The CDR3 DNA sequence: TGTGCCAGCAGTTCCCTGGGCGGCAATGAGCAGTTCTTC. The encoded protein is CASSSLGGNEQFF.

The CDR3 sequence: CATSLGQGLTYEQYF. As DNA, the CDR3 is TGTGCCACTTCGTTAGGACAGGGTCTTACCTACGAGCAGTACTTC. V usage is TRBV28 and J usage is TRBJ2-7, with 8 nucleotides matching TRBD1. Germline V lookup: CDR1 MDHEN, CDR2 SYDVKM. The CDR3 consists of 15 residues. V trimming: 10 bases; J trimming: 2 bases; junction bases outside the gene matches: 13.

The chain is built from TRBV18 and TRBJ1-2; weak D call: TRBD1 (5 bases). Looked up from germline, CDR1 is KGHSH and CDR2 is LQKENI. There are 17 residues in the CDR3. The V end was cut by 3 bases, the J end by 4 bases, with 21 bases between. Here the CDR3 DNA reads TGTGCCAGCTCACCCACCAGTGGAGGGGACCTTGGCTATGGCTACACCTTC. As protein: CASSPTSGGDLGYGYTF.

This clone was recorded a few times. CDR3 residues: CASSPVPGGYIDYGYTF. The CDR3 DNA follows: TGTGCCAGCAGCCCAGTCCCAGGGGGCTATATCGACTATGGCTACACCTTC. The chain uses TRBV7-3 and TRBJ1-2, with TRBD1 matching over 8 bases. This CDR3 region has 17 residues. The germline CDR1 and CDR2 sequences are SGHTA and FQGTGA. V dropped 5 bases and J dropped 3; count of bases not matched to a gene: 14. Supplemented by reference TRBV7-3 and TRBJ1-2, the full variable domain reads GAGVSQTPSNKVTEKGKYVELRCDPISGHTALYWYRQSLGQGPEFLIYFQGTGAADDSGLPNDRFFAVRPEGSVSTLKIQRTERGDSAVYLCASSPVPGGYIDYGYTFGSGTRLTVV.

This clone was seen a few times. The chain carries TRBV5-1 and TRBJ1-2; 7 nucleotides agree with TRBD1. Germline CDR1 reads SGHRS; CDR2 reads YFSETQ. CDR3 size: 13 residues. J lost 8 bases, V lost 4 bases, and 8 bases had no gene match. The chain's CDR3 is CASSGTGVLGYTF. CDR3 nucleotides: TGCGCCAGCAGCGGCACAGGGGTCTTGGGCTACACCTTC.

This clone was detected only a few times. The chain combines TRBV25-1 with TRBJ1-2; 10 nucleotides agree with TRBD1. The J segment lost 4 bases and the V segment lost 4 bases, leaving 3 bases of the junction unmatched. This CDR3 comprises 14 residues. CDR1 and CDR2 from the germline V gene are MGHDK and SYGVNS. The CDR3 spells CASSGTGGGYGYTF. The CDR3 DNA follows: TGTGCCAGCAGTGGGACAGGGGGAGGCTATGGCTACACCTTC.

This clone appeared a single time. This sequence joins TRBV5-1 and TRBJ2-2; possible D gene TRBD1, 6 bases. Deletions cut 6 bases from V and 7 bases from J, with 16 bases between. The CDR3 consists of 14 residues. Germline V gene data show CDR1 as SGHRS and CDR2 as YFSETQ. CDR3 in amino acids: CASKRTDYFGELFF. For the CDR3, the DNA is TGCGCCAGCAAGCGGACAGATTATTTCGGGGAGCTGTTTTTT.

In this sample, this clone turned up a few times. The V and J genes are TRBV5-1 and TRBJ2-5; 9 bases agree with TRBD2. Germline V gives CDR1 SGHRS, CDR2 YFSETQ. J gave up 1 base and V 2 bases, and 6 bases lay outside the gene matches. The CDR3 has 16 residues. This CDR3 is CASSFGSGGSQETQYF. The CDR3 DNA reads as TGCGCCAGCAGCTTTGGTAGCGGGGGAAGCCAAGAGACCCAGTACTTC. Together with reference TRBV5-1 and TRBJ2-5, the CDR3 gives the full variable domain: KAGVTQTPRYLIKTRGQQVTLSCSPISGHRSVSWYQQTPGQGLQFLFEYFSETQRNKGNFPGRFSGRQFSNSRSEMNVSTLELGDSALYLCASSFGSGGSQETQYFGPGTRLLVL.

The J gene is TRBJ2-7, the V gene TRBV6-6, with D possibly matching TRBD1 (5 bases). V dropped 8 bases and J dropped 5 bases, with 16 bases sitting between them. Germline lookup yields CDR1 MNHNY and CDR2 SVGAGI (reference sequence). This CDR3 has 13 residues. CDR3 sequence (DNA): TGTGCCAGCCCTACCCAGGGCTGCCACGAGCAGTACTTC. Its translation is CASPTQGCHEQYF.